This T cell receptor (beta chain) was captured in a study of blood T cell repertoires in COVID-19 (dated by TCRdb to the early 2020s). About the study as a whole: Samples from collaborators originated in the United States, Italy and Spain and spanned both the acute and convalescent phases of COVID-19. The material from the prospective study consisted of cDNA or gDNA derived from T cells, B-cell-depleted T cells, or PBMCs. A de-identified subject ID, COVID-19 status, age in years and sex were almost always included in the sample metadata. Where available, HLA class I and class II types were obtained from metadata supplied by the sample provider rather than from assay-based typing. Samples came from the ongoing ImmuneRACE study (first 160 participants) plus 1,254 subjects from 6 global collaborators. The repertoires were made available in a free public database intended to serve as a resource for research on the immune response to SARS-CoV-2. Deeply sampled blood TCRbeta repertoires from subjects exposed to, actively infected with, or recovered from COVID-19 were included in the dataset. What the authors observed across the whole study: The quantity of clinical and demographic metadata differed by source and by participant and was supplied without curation.

This clone came up once. The antigen it binds to is not known. Base qualities are not provided; no much larger clone lies one nucleotide away. One collaborating source in Seattle enrolled patients during active infection and followed them longitudinally through the course of disease. Each collaborating institution followed its own protocols to collect whole blood in K2EDTA tubes. For TCRbeta analysis, collaborators shipped samples in one of three forms: frozen whole blood, isolated PBMCs, or DNA extracted from either of those sample types. The immunoSEQ Assay, a bias-controlled multiplex PCR, was used to amplify TCRbeta CDR3 regions from genomic DNA. On the authors' methods: Within the assay, amplification of reference gene primers was used to estimate how many nucleated cells each sample contained. To quantify the absolute abundance of each unique TCRbeta CDR3 rearrangement, sequence reads were collapsed and filtered. Productive Simpson clonality was computed per sample as the square root of Simpson's diversity index over productive rearrangements. TCRdb mirrors the immuneACCESS table, restricted to in-frame sequences. Some clones are absent from its copies; in checked studies, under half trace to an unresolved V gene, and the reason for the others is unknown. V, J and clone size are those of that table, while D and trimming were read from the DNA. The sample table contains 210,000 or so clones; only one count was recorded for 85% of them. The biggest ten clones account for 4.5% to 5.5% of the sample.

Ends trimmed: V by 2 bases, J by 3 bases; bases unmatched to a gene: 21. From cysteine to phenylalanine, the CDR3 is 20 amino acids long. Only the CDR3 DNA stays, 60 bases, in frame from base 1. CDR1 MRHNA and CDR2 SNTAGT were looked up in the germline V gene. Sequencing was done on a sample of peripheral blood. This receptor was identified in a man in his fifties or sixties with COVID-19, enrolled during active disease. The chain joins TRBV6-4 to TRBJ1-2, and TRBD1 aligns with 7 junction nucleotides. DNA sequence: TGTGCCAGCAGTGACCCTAAAGTGGGGACAGTTAACCACTACGACTATGGCTACACCTTC. Protein translation: CASSDPKVGTVNHYDYGYTF.